This TCR beta chain came from a study of cytomegalovirus exposure and HLA in healthy donors. In the study overall: Genetic ancestry analysis placed around four fifths of the 350 to 500 donors that were genotyped in the Caucasian-associated cluster.

CDR3 size: 13 residues. V was clipped by 1 base and J by 5 bases, with 10 bases between them. From germline, CDR1 is SGHDT and CDR2 YYEEEE. Each donor was nominally healthy when sampled (though unrecorded immune exposures were likely). PCR primers comprised 60 Vbeta and 13 Jbeta primers. Sequencing was performed with immunoSEQ multiplex PCR; in TCRdb, only in-frame clones are kept and a portion is missing. The sample lists about 100,000 clones, around 85% occurring once. The sequencing input was PBMCs. The chain carries TRBV5-6 and TRBJ2-7; unclear D gene. The TCR comes from a young man in good health and CMV-seronegative. This CDR3 reads CASSLISGNEQYF. The CDR3, as DNA: TGTGCCAGCAGCTTGATCTCAGGTAACGAGCAGTACTTC.